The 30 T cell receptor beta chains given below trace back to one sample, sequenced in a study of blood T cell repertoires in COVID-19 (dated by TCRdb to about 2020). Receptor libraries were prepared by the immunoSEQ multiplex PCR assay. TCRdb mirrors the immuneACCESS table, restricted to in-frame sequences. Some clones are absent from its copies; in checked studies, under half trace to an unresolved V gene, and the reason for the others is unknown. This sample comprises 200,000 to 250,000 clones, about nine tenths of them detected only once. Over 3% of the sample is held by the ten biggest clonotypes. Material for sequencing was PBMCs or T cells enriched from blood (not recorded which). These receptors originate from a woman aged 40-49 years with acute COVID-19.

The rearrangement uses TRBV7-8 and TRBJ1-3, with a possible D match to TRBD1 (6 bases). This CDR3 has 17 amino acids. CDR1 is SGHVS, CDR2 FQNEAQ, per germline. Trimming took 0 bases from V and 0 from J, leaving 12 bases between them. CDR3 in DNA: TGTGCCAGCAGCTTAGCCCTAACAGGGCCCTCTGGAAACACCATATATTTT. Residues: CASSLALTGPSGNTIYF.

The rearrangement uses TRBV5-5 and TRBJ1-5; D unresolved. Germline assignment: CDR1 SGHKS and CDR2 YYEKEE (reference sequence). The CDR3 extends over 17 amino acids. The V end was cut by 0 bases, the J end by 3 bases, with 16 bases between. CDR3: CASSLDGSLAHNQPQHF. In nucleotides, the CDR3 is TGTGCCAGCAGCTTGGATGGCAGTCTAGCCCACAATCAGCCCCAGCATTTT.

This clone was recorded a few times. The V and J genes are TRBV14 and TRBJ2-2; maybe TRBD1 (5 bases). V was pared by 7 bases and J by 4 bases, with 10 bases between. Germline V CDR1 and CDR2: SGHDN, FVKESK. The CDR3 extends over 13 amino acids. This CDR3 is CASNQRGTGELFF. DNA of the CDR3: TGTGCCAGCAATCAAAGGGGCACCGGGGAGCTGTTTTTT.

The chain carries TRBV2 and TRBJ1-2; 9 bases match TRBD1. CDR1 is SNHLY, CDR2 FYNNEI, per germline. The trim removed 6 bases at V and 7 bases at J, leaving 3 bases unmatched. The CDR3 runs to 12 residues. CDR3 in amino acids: CASSDRGSGYTF. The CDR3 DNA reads TGTGCCAGCAGCGACAGGGGGAGTGGCTACACCTTC.

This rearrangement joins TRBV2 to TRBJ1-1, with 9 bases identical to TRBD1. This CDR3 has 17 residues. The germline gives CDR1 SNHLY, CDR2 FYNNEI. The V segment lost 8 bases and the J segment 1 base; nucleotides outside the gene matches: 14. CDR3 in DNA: TGTGCCAGCCTACCGACAGGGGGATTAAATGGGAACACTGAAGCTTTCTTT. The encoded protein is CASLPTGGLNGNTEAFF.

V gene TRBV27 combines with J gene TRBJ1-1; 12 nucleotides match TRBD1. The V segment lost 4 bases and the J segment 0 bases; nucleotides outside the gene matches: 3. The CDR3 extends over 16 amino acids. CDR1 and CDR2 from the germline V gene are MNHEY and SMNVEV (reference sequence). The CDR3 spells CASSSGTGGVNTEAFF. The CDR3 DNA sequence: TGTGCCAGCAGTTCTGGGACAGGGGGCGTGAACACTGAAGCTTTCTTT.

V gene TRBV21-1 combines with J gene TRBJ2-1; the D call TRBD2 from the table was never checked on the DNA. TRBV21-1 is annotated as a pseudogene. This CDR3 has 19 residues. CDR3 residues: CASSNPGTGSGSSYNEQFF. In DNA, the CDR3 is TGTGCCAGCAGCAACCCAGGGACTGGGAGCGGGAGCTCCTACAATGAGCAGTTCTTC.

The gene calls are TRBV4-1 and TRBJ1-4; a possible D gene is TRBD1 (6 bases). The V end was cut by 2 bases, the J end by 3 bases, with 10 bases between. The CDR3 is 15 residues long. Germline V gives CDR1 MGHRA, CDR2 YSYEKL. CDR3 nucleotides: TGCGCCAGCAGCCAACAGGGGCTGCCTAATGAAAAACTGTTTTTT. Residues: CASSQQGLPNEKLFF.

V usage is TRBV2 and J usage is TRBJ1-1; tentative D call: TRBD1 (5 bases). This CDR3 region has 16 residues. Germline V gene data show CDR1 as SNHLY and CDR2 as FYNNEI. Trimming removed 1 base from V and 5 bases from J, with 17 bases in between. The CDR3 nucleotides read TGTGCCAGCAGTGAAGGCAATGGACCCTCAGGGACTGAAGCTTTCTTT. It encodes CASSEGNGPSGTEAFF.

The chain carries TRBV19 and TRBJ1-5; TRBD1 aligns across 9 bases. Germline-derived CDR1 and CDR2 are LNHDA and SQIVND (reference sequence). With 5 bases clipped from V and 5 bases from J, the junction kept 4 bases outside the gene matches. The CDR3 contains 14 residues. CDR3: CASSPGQGYQPQHF. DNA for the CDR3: TGTGCCAGTAGTCCGGGACAGGGATATCAGCCCCAGCATTTT.

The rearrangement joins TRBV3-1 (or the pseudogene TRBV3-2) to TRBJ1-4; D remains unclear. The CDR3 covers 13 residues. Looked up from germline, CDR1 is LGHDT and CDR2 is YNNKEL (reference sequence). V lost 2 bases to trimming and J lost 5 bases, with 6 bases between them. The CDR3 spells CASSQKRNEKLFF. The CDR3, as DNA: TGTGCCAGCAGCCAAAAACGGAATGAAAAACTGTTTTTT.

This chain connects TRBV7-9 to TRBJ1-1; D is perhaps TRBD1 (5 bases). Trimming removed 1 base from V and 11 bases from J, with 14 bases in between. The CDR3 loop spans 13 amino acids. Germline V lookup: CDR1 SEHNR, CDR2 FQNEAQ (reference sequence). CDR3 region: CASSLGWDSGAFF. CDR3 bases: TGTGCCAGCAGCTTAGGTTGGGACTCCGGGGCTTTCTTT.

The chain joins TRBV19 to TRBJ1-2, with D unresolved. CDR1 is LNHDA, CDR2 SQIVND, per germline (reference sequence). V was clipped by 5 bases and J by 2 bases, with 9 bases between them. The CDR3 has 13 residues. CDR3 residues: CASSRNQNYGYTF. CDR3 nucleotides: TGTGCCAGTAGTCGCAACCAGAACTATGGCTACACCTTC.

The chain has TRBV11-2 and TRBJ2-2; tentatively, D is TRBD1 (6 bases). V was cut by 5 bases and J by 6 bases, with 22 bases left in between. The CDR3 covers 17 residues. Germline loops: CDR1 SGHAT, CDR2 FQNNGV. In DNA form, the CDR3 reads TGTGCCAGCAGCCTTGCGGAAGGCAGGGGTAGGGCCGGGGAGCTGTTTTTT. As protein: CASSLAEGRGRAGELFF.

The CDR3 region is CASTLSRANYGYTF. CDR3 DNA sequence: TGTGCCAGCACCCTGTCCCGGGCTAACTATGGCTACACCTTC. This chain uses TRBV5-8 with TRBJ1-2; D gene ambiguous. The CDR3 is 14 amino acids. V was trimmed by 6 bases and J by 0 bases, leaving 12 bases between them. Germline CDR1 and CDR2: SGHTS and YDEGEE.

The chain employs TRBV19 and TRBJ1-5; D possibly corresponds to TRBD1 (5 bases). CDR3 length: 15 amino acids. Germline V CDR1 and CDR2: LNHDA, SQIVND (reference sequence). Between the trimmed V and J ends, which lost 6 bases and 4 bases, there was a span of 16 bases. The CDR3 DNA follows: TGTGCCAGTAGGAACCTGGAGACAGAAAATCAGCCCCAGCATTTT. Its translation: CASRNLETENQPQHF.

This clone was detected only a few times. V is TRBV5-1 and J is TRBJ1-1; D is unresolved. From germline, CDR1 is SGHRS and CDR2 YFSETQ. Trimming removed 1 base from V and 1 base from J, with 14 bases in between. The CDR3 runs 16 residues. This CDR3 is CASSLRAGRANTEAFF. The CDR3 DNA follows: TGCGCCAGCAGCTTGCGGGCGGGGAGGGCGAACACTGAAGCTTTCTTT.

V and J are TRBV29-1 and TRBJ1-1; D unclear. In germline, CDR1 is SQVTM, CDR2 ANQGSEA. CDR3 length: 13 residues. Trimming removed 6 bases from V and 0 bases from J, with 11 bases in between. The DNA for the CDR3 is TGCAGCGTCGGCAGGTCTATGAACACTGAAGCTTTCTTT. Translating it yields CSVGRSMNTEAFF.

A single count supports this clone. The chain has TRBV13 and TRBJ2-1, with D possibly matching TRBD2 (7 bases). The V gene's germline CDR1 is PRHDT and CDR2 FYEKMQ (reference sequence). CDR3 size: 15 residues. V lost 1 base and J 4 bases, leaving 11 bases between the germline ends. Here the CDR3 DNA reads TGTGCCAGCAGCTTAGACGGGGGGCCTTACAATGAGCAGTTCTTC. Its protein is CASSLDGGPYNEQFF.

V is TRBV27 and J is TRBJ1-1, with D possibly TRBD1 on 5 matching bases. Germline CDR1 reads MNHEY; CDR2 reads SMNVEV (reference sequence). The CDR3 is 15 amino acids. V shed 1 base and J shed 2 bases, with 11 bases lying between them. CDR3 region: CASSLLPGGNTEAFF. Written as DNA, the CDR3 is TGTGCCAGCAGTTTATTGCCGGGGGGAAACACTGAAGCTTTCTTT.

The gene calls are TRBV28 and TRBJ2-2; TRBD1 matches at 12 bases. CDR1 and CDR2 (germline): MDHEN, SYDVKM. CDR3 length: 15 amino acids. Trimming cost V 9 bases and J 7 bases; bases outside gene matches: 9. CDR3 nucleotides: TGTGCCAGTCTTTGGGGACAGGGGGCTGGCGGGGAGCTGTTTTTT. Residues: CASLWGQGAGGELFF.

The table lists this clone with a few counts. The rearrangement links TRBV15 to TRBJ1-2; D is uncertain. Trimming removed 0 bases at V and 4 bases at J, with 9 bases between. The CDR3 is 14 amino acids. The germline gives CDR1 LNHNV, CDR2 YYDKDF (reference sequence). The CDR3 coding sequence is TGTGCCACCAGCAGAGATTCGCAGGTCTATGGCTACACCTTC. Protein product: CATSRDSQVYGYTF.

CDR3 in amino acids: CASAPGLTTTDTQYF. For the CDR3, the DNA is TGTGCTAGTGCCCCGGGACTTACAACCACAGATACGCAGTATTTT. The J gene is TRBJ2-3, the V gene TRBV12-5; D might be TRBD2 (6 bases). There are 15 residues in the CDR3. Trimming cost V 7 bases and J 2 bases, with 16 bases left between them. The germline V gene encodes CDR1 LGHNT and CDR2 FRNRAP.

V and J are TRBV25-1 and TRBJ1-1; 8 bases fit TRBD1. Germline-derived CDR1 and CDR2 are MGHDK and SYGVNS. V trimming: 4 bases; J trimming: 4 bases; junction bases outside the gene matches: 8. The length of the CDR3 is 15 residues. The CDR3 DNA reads TGTGCCAGCAGTGGATCGACAGGGGTTGGCACTGAAGCTTTCTTT. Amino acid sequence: CASSGSTGVGTEAFF.

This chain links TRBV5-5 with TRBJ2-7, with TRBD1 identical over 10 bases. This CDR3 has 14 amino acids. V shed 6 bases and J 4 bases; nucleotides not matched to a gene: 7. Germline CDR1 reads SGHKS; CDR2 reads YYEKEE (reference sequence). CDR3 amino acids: CASTLGTGDYEQYF. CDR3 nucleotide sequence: TGTGCCAGCACCCTCGGGACAGGGGATTACGAGCAGTACTTC. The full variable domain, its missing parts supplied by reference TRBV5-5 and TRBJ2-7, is DAGVTQSPTHLIKTRGQQVTLRCSPISGHKSVSWYQQVLGQGPQFIFQYYEKEERGRGNFPDRFSARQFPNYSSELNVNALLLGDSALYLCASTLGTGDYEQYFGPGTRLTVT.

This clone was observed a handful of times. The CDR3 reads CASSLEGQGVRGYTF. Written as DNA, the CDR3 is TGTGCCAGCAGCTTAGAGGGACAGGGTGTTCGCGGCTACACCTTC. The rearrangement uses TRBV7-9 and TRBJ1-2, with 9 bases aligning to TRBD1. The CDR3 contains 15 residues. V gave up 1 base and J gave up 8 bases; unmatched junction bases: 8. Germline assignment: CDR1 SEHNR and CDR2 FQNEAQ (reference sequence).

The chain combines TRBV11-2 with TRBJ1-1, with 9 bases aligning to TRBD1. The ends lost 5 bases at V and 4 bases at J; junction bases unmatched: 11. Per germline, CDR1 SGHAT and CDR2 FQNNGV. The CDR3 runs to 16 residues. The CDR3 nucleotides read TGTGCCAGCAGCACCTGGGAACAGGGGGCGATCACTGAAGCTTTCTTT. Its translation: CASSTWEQGAITEAFF. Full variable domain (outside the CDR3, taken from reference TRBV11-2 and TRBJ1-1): EAGVAQSPRYKIIEKRQSVAFWCNPISGHATLYWYQQILGQGPKLLIQFQNNGVVDDSQLPKDRFSAERLKGVDSTLKIQPAKLEDSAVYLCASSTWEQGAITEAFFGQGTRLTVV.

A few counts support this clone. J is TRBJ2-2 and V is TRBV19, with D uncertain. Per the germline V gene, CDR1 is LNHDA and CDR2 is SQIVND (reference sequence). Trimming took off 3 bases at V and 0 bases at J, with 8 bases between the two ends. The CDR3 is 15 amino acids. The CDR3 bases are TGTGCCAGTAGTATGGTCCTAGCGAACACCGGGGAGCTGTTTTTT. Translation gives CASSMVLANTGELFF.

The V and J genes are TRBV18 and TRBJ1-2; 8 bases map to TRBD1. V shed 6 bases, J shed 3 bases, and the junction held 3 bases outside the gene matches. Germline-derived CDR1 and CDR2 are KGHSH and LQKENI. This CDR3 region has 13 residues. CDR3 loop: CASSETGDYGYTF. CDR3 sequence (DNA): TGTGCCAGCTCCGAGACAGGGGACTATGGCTACACCTTC.

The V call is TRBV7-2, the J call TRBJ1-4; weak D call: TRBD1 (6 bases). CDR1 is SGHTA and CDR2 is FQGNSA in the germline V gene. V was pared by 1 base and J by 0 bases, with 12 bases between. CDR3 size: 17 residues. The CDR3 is CASSLGQEITTNEKLFF. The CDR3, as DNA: TGTGCCAGCAGCTTAGGACAGGAGATAACAACTAATGAAAAACTGTTTTTT. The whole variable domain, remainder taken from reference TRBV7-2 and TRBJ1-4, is GAGVSQSPSNKVTEKGKDVELRCDPISGHTALYWYRQSLGQGLEFLIYFQGNSAPDKSGLPSDRFSAERTGGSVSTLTIQRTQQEDSAVYLCASSLGQEITTNEKLFFGSGTQLSVL.